The 8 T cell receptor beta chains below all came from one sample that was sequenced in a study of blood T cells in healthy people across ages. Through a sample-barcoded 5' primer and a J-beta primer mix, a second PCR was run for roughly 6 to 11 cycles. TCRdb processed the 5' RACE reads anew with MiXCR; each CDR3 protein has one entry. The data show roughly 860,000 distinct CDR3 sequences, with 55% to 65% seen just once and roughly a quarter held by the top ten. Sequenced material: blood. These receptors originate from a young man in good health.

The table lists this clonotype with a count of one. The chain carries TRBV6-6 and TRBJ2-1; 11 bases are a match to TRBD1. Germline CDR1 is MNHNY and CDR2 is SVGAGI (reference sequence). J gave up 6 bases and V 4 bases, and 5 bases lay outside the gene matches. This CDR3 comprises 15 residues. The CDR3 here is CASSSPGTGGNEQFF. CDR3 nucleotides: TGTGCCAGCAGTTCGCCCGGGACAGGGGGCAATGAGCAGTTCTTC.

In its sample, this clonotype was seen a few times. V gene TRBV12-3 or TRBV12-4 combines with J gene TRBJ1-1; D gene uncertain. V was cut by 2 bases and J by 7 bases, with 5 bases left in between. The CDR3 loop spans 11 amino acids. CDR3 DNA sequence: TGTGCCAGCAGTTTATGGGATGAAGCTTTCTTT. It encodes CASSLWDEAFF.

Only a few counts were recorded for this clonotype. V usage is TRBV20-1 and J usage is TRBJ2-7; D remains unclear. With 3 bases removed from V and 0 bases from J, the gap between germline ends came to 6 bases. Germline V gives CDR1 DFQATT, CDR2 SNEGSKA (reference sequence). The CDR3 spans 12 residues. The CDR3 region is CSASLSSYEQYF. In DNA, the CDR3 is TGCAGTGCTAGTTTGAGCTCCTACGAGCAGTACTTC.

This chain uses TRBV7-2 with TRBJ2-3; 9 nucleotides agree with TRBD2. This CDR3 contains 15 residues. V lost 5 bases to trimming and J lost 4 bases; unmatched junction nucleotides: 7. Germline V lookup: CDR1 SGHTA, CDR2 FQGNSA. CDR3 in amino acids: CASSPRGGRSDTQYF. As DNA, the CDR3 is TGTGCCAGCAGCCCGCGGGGGGGCCGGTCAGATACGCAGTATTTT.

This clonotype was seen many times. This rearrangement joins TRBV11-2 to TRBJ2-7; no clear D. Germline V gives CDR1 SGHAT, CDR2 FQNNGV. V lost 2 bases to trimming and J lost 6 bases, with 14 bases between them. This CDR3 contains 14 residues. The CDR3 DNA sequence: TGTGCCAGCAGCTTAAGTTCCGGCCCCAGCGAGCAGTACTTC. Protein sequence: CASSLSSGPSEQYF.

This sequence joins TRBV11-2 and TRBJ2-7, with a possible D match to TRBD1 (6 bases). CDR1 and CDR2 (germline): SGHAT, FQNNGV. V was pared by 6 bases and J by 5 bases, with 17 bases between. The CDR3 is made up of 14 amino acids. The CDR3 protein is CASRQMLQGDEQYF. In nucleotides, the CDR3 is TGTGCCAGCAGACAAATGCTACAGGGTGACGAGCAGTACTTC.

The chain couples TRBV28 to TRBJ1-4; 7 nucleotides line up with TRBD1. This CDR3 spans 15 amino acids. V was pared by 4 bases and J by 0 bases, with 2 bases of the junction left unmatched. In germline, CDR1 is MDHEN, CDR2 SYDVKM. CDR3 bases: TGTGCCAGCAGTTCAACAGGGGCAACTAATGAAAAACTGTTTTTT. Amino acids: CASSSTGATNEKLFF.

This chain connects TRBV20-1 to TRBJ2-1; 7 positions agree with TRBD2. This CDR3 comprises 14 residues. Trimming removed 3 bases from V and 6 bases from J; junction bases left unmatched: 8. From germline, CDR1 is DFQATT and CDR2 SNEGSKA (reference sequence). The CDR3 is CSARIRDYLNEQFF. The CDR3 bases are TGCAGTGCTAGGATCCGGGACTACCTCAATGAGCAGTTCTTC.